These 17 T cell receptor beta chains were all obtained from the same sample, sequenced in a study of sequential checkpoint blockade in melanoma. Assay used: immunoSEQ multiplex PCR; TCRdb lists only in-frame clones, some missing. The sample consists of 15,000 to 20,000 clones, 90% to 95% of them appearing once. Treatment described: randomized to nivolumab then ipilimumab (arm A) or the reverse (arm B). The sequencing used CD8+ T cells sorted from blood (inferred from file names), collected from a patient given nivolumab and ipilimumab in sequence. Source of these receptors: a human donor with melanoma.

The chain carries TRBV9 and TRBJ1-2; 8 bases agree with TRBD1. V was pared by 3 bases and J by 0 bases, with 7 bases of the junction left unmatched. CDR1 SGDLS and CDR2 YYNGEE come from the germline V gene. CDR3 size: 16 residues. The CDR3 bases are TGTGCCAGCAGCGGAAGCTGGGACAGGTCTAACTATGGCTACACCTTC. Protein product: CASSGSWDRSNYGYTF.

The chain is built from TRBV28 and TRBJ1-2; the match to TRBD1 covers 8 bases. Germline assignment: CDR1 MDHEN and CDR2 SYDVKM. With 7 bases clipped from V and 0 bases from J, the junction kept 19 bases outside the gene matches. The CDR3 loop spans 19 amino acids. The CDR3 DNA reads as TGTGCCAGCAACCCCTTATACGTGGACAGGGTACTACCTAACTATGGCTACACCTTC. Protein: CASNPLYVDRVLPNYGYTF.

The chain carries TRBV7-2 and TRBJ2-7, with TRBD2 matching 13 bases. The CDR3 has 19 amino acids. Germline CDR1 is SGHTA and CDR2 is FQGNSA. The ends lost 5 bases at V and 5 bases at J; junction bases unmatched: 18. The CDR3 protein is CASSPVANYGLAGEDEQYF. CDR3 bases: TGTGCCAGCAGCCCGGTCGCGAATTACGGACTAGCGGGAGAAGACGAGCAGTACTTC. The full variable domain, with the rest looked up from reference TRBV7-2 and TRBJ2-7, is GAGVSQSPSNKVTEKGKDVELRCDPISGHTALYWYRQSLGQGLEFLIYFQGNSAPDKSGLPSDRFSAERTGGSVSTLTIQRTQQEDSAVYLCASSPVANYGLAGEDEQYFGPGTRLTVT.

The chain has TRBV5-6 and TRBJ2-7, with TRBD1 matching over 7 bases. Germline trimming cut 5 bases from V and 3 bases from J; bases unmatched to any gene: 11. The germline V gene has CDR1 SGHDT and CDR2 YYEEEE. The CDR3 has 15 amino acids. CDR3 amino acids: CASSPGQTHIYEQYF. DNA of the CDR3: TGTGCCAGCAGTCCGGGACAGACGCATATCTACGAGCAGTACTTC.

The chain couples TRBV9 to TRBJ2-7; possibly TRBD1 for D (6 bases). Germline CDR1 SGDLS, CDR2 YYNGEE. The CDR3 covers 15 residues. Trimming shortened V by 0 bases and J by 2 bases, and 12 bases separated the two germline ends. Written as DNA, the CDR3 is TGTGCCAGCAGCGTAGGGTGGCAGGGGACCTACGAGCAGTACTTC. Translation: CASSVGWQGTYEQYF.

This chain connects TRBV6-5 to TRBJ2-7, with 8 bases that match TRBD1. The CDR3 spans 14 residues. Germline CDR1 MNHEY, CDR2 SVGAGI. The junction had 7 bases not matched to a gene; V was cut back by 5 bases and J by 4 bases. CDR3 coding DNA: TGTGCCAGCAGTCAGGGACAGGACGCATACGAGCAGTACGTC. Protein sequence: CASSQGQDAYEQYV.

The chain joins TRBV28 to TRBJ1-1; 9 bases are a match to TRBD1. V gave up 5 bases and J gave up 3 bases; unmatched junction bases: 4. Per germline, CDR1 MDHEN and CDR2 SYDVKM. This CDR3 has 14 amino acids. In DNA, the CDR3 is TGTGCCAGCAGTACACAGGGGGCGTACACTGAAGCTTTCTTT. It specifies CASSTQGAYTEAFF.

This chain connects TRBV19 to TRBJ2-7, with D perhaps TRBD2 (6 bases). CDR1 is LNHDA and CDR2 is SQIVND in the germline V gene (reference sequence). V lost 2 bases and J lost 6, with 11 bases in between. The CDR3 is made up of 13 amino acids. The CDR3 sequence is CASSIRSGSEQYV. Written as DNA, the CDR3 is TGTGCCAGTAGTATACGTTCCGGGAGCGAGCAGTACGTC.

This sequence joins TRBV6-5 and TRBJ1-2; D may be TRBD1 (5 bases). Germline V gives CDR1 MNHEY, CDR2 SVGAGI. Trimming removed 4 bases at V and 4 bases at J, with 10 bases between. The CDR3 sequence is 13 residues long. The CDR3 protein is CASSWGVGYGYTF. The DNA of the CDR3 is TGTGCCAGCAGTTGGGGGGTCGGCTATGGCTACACCTTC.

The chain uses TRBV25-1 and TRBJ2-7; D gene ambiguous. The CDR3 is 17 amino acids. Trimming took 1 base from V and 2 from J, leaving 18 bases between them. Germline-derived CDR1 and CDR2 are MGHDK and SYGVNS. The DNA for the CDR3 is TGTGCCAGCAGTGAATTAGTATCATCCGGCAGGACCTACGAGCAGTACTTC. Translation gives CASSELVSSGRTYEQYF.

The rearrangement uses TRBV30 and TRBJ1-1, with no clear D. Trimming took 3 bases from V and 4 from J, leaving 18 bases between them. Germline CDR1 GTSNPN, CDR2 SVGIG (reference sequence). The CDR3 has 15 residues. The CDR3, as DNA: TGTGCCTGGAGCCCCTCTTTCCCTGGAGGCACTGAAGCTTTCTTT. It encodes CAWSPSFPGGTEAFF.

V usage is TRBV30 and J usage is TRBJ1-1, with a possible D match to TRBD1 (5 bases). V lost 2 bases to trimming and J lost 0 bases, with 7 bases between them. Germline CDR1 GTSNPN, CDR2 SVGIG (reference sequence). This CDR3 comprises 13 residues. For the CDR3, the DNA is TGTGCCTGGAGTCTACAGGTGAACACTGAAGCTTTCTTT. It is translated as CAWSLQVNTEAFF.

The J gene is TRBJ2-7, the V gene TRBV7-9, with TRBD2 matching 7 bases. Germline CDR1 reads SEHNR; CDR2 reads FQNEAQ (reference sequence). There are 14 residues in the CDR3. V gave up 1 base and J gave up 2 bases; unmatched junction bases: 2. This CDR3 is CASSLGGGAYEQYF. The CDR3 nucleotides read TGTGCCAGCAGCTTAGGCGGGGGAGCCTACGAGCAGTACTTC.

This clone showed up just a few times. The chain employs TRBV13 and TRBJ1-2, with D uncertain. V gave up 0 bases and J gave up 7 bases, with 6 bases separating them. The CDR3 contains 12 residues. The germline V gene has CDR1 PRHDT and CDR2 FYEKMQ (reference sequence). Here the CDR3 DNA reads TGTGCCAGCAGCTTAGGAGACTCTGGCTACACCTTC. Residues: CASSLGDSGYTF.

This chain uses TRBV2 with TRBJ1-1; TRBD1 matches 7 bases. This CDR3 is built from 16 residues. J gave up 2 bases and V 6 bases, and 12 bases lay outside the gene matches. In germline, CDR1 is SNHLY, CDR2 FYNNEI. CDR3 in amino acids: CASRALTDRVNTEAFF. CDR3 bases: TGTGCCAGCAGGGCTCTGACCGACAGGGTCAACACTGAAGCTTTCTTT.

This rearrangement joins TRBV7-9 to TRBJ1-1; D gene uncertain. Trimming stripped 4 bases from V and 1 base from J, with 10 bases between. Germline V lookup: CDR1 SEHNR, CDR2 FQNEAQ (reference sequence). The CDR3 loop spans 14 amino acids. The CDR3: CASSSPRENTEAFF. The CDR3 nucleotides read TGTGCCAGCAGCTCCCCCCGGGAGAACACTGAAGCTTTCTTT. The full variable domain, rest sourced from reference TRBV7-9 and TRBJ1-1, is DTGVSQNPRHKITKRGQNVTFRCDPISEHNRLYWYRQTLGQGPEFLTYFQNEAQLEKSRLLSDRFSAERPKGSFSTLEIQRTEQGDSAMYLCASSSPRENTEAFFGQGTRLTVV.

The chain employs TRBV6-6 and TRBJ1-1; D may be TRBD1 (5 bases). Germline assignment: CDR1 MNHNY and CDR2 SVGAGI (reference sequence). The ends were cut back, 0 bases at V and 3 bases at J, with 11 bases in the middle. CDR3 length equals 15 residues. In DNA, the CDR3 is TGTGCCAGCAGTTACTCGATGGGAGGGGACACTGAAGCTTTCTTT. This codes for CASSYSMGGDTEAFF.